The 32 T cell receptor beta chains given below trace back to one sample, sequenced in a study of regulatory and conventional T cells in breast cancer. TCRdb re-called the PCR reads with MiXCR, one entry per CDR3 protein. This sample carries about 16,000 distinct CDR3 sequences, approximately 29% of them seen once, and the ten largest clones take 1.5% to 2%. What was sequenced was conventional T cells from blood. Receptors originate from a female donor in good health.

The chain carries TRBV5-1 and TRBJ2-7, with 7 bases that match TRBD1. This CDR3 has 17 amino acids. The germline V gene has CDR1 SGHRS and CDR2 YFSETQ. Trimming cost V 5 bases and J 4 bases; bases outside gene matches: 18. CDR3 residues: CASRNPLQGTEPYEQYF. CDR3 sequence (DNA): TGCGCCAGCAGGAACCCGTTACAGGGGACCGAGCCTTACGAGCAGTACTTC.

This rearrangement joins TRBV27 to TRBJ1-4, with D perhaps matching TRBD1 (6 bases). V lost 8 bases and J lost 7, with 14 bases in between. CDR1 is MNHEY and CDR2 is SMNVEV in the germline V gene (reference sequence). The CDR3 totals 13 residues. The DNA for the CDR3 is TGTGCCAGCGGTGGGACAATGTGTGAAAAACTGTTTTTT. Its translation is CASGGTMCEKLFF.

Remarks on this clonotype: One base away lies a much larger clone, so this may be a sequencing read error. The chain combines TRBV29-1 with TRBJ2-5; maybe TRBD2 (6 bases). Germline loops: CDR1 SQVTM, CDR2 ANQGSEA. The CDR3 spans 13 residues. The CDR3: CSVAASGGETLYF. The DNA of the CDR3 is TGCAGCGTTGCGGCTAGTGGAGGGGAGACCCTGTACTTC. The full variable domain, with the rest looked up from reference TRBV29-1 and TRBJ2-5, is SAVISQKPSRDICQRGTSLTIQCQVDSQVTMMFWYRQQPGQSLTLIATANQGSEATYESGFVIDKFPISRPNLTFSTLTVSNMSPEDSSIYLCSVAASGGETLYFGPGTRLLVL.

This clonotype was seen only a few times. This chain connects TRBV6-2 or TRBV6-3 to TRBJ1-3, with D uncertain. V shed 10 bases and J shed 0 bases, with 13 bases lying between them. The CDR3 covers 14 residues. CDR1 MNHEY and CDR2 SVGEGT come from the germline V gene. The CDR3 spells CATVPSYSGNTIYF. The CDR3 nucleotides are TGTGCCACCGTACCCTCGTACTCTGGAAACACCATATATTTT.

This chain connects TRBV18 to TRBJ2-7, with TRBD1 matching over 7 bases. The CDR3 runs to 14 residues. The V gene end was trimmed by 3 bases and the J gene end by 2 bases; junction bases not matched to a gene: 4. Germline V gene sequence: CDR1 KGHSH, CDR2 LQKENI. The DNA for the CDR3 is TGTGCCAGCTCACCCCAAGGACAGGCCTACGAGCAGTACTTC. Residues: CASSPQGQAYEQYF. The full variable domain, its missing parts supplied by reference TRBV18 and TRBJ2-7, is NAGVMQNPRHLVRRRGQEARLRCSPMKGHSHVYWYRQLPEEGLKFMVYLQKENIIDESGMPKERFSAEFPKEGPSILRIQQVVRGDSAAYFCASSPQGQAYEQYFGPGTRLTVT.

This sequence joins TRBV7-2 and TRBJ2-7, with D perhaps matching TRBD2 (6 bases). The CDR3 has 14 amino acids. V lost 3 bases and J lost 0, with 9 bases in between. The V gene's germline CDR1 is SGHTA and CDR2 FQGNSA. CDR3 coding DNA: TGTGCCAGCAGCTTGCTAGCGTCCTCCTACGAGCAGTACTTC. Translating it yields CASSLLASSYEQYF.

About this clonotype: Given a much more abundant clone one base away, this may be a read error. This sequence joins TRBV7-9 and TRBJ1-6, with TRBD1 matching over 8 bases. The CDR3 consists of 13 residues. The V gene's germline CDR1 is SEHNR and CDR2 FQNEAQ (reference sequence). CDR3 residues: CVSSPTGDSPLHF. CDR3 coding DNA: TGTGTCAGCAGCCCGACAGGGGATTCACCCCTCCACTTT.

The rearrangement uses TRBV7-2 and TRBJ2-3, with D uncertain. There are 13 residues in the CDR3. Germline CDR1 and CDR2: SGHTA and FQGNSA. Trimming cost V 5 bases and J 2 bases, with 8 bases left between them. CDR3 sequence: CASSPFNTDTQYF. CDR3 in DNA: TGTGCCAGCAGCCCTTTCAACACAGATACGCAGTATTTT.

This clonotype was counted only a few times. The chain joins TRBV11-3 to TRBJ2-1, with 8 bases that match TRBD1. This CDR3 contains 15 residues. Germline lookup yields CDR1 SGHNT and CDR2 YENEEA. Trimming removed 5 bases from V and 5 bases from J; junction bases left unmatched: 8. CDR3 sequence: CASSHGQGRDNEQFF. The CDR3 bases are TGTGCCAGCAGCCACGGACAGGGTAGGGACAATGAGCAGTTCTTC.

As to this clonotype: This may arise from a read error, as a much more abundant clone is one base away. The gene calls are TRBV11-2 and TRBJ2-1, with TRBD2 identical over 15 bases. V gave up 5 bases and J gave up 9 bases; unmatched junction bases: 11. This CDR3 contains 17 residues. Germline CDR1 is SGHAT and CDR2 is FQNNGV. The CDR3 loop reads CASSQGLAGGPVSEQFF. Here the CDR3 DNA reads TGTGCCAGCAGCCAAGGACTAGCGGGGGGGCCCGTCAGTGAGCAGTTCTTC.

V is TRBV20-1 and J is TRBJ1-6; D is possibly TRBD1 (6 bases). The CDR3 sequence is 17 residues long. Between the trimmed V and J ends, which lost 0 bases and 5 bases, there was a span of 17 bases. Germline V CDR1 and CDR2: DFQATT, SNEGSKA (reference sequence). The DNA for the CDR3 is TGCAGTGCTAGAGATCCCGGCAGGGGAGGGGATAATTCACCCCTCCACTTT. Amino acids: CSARDPGRGGDNSPLHF.

This clonotype was seen a few times. The genes are TRBV12-3 or TRBV12-4 and TRBJ2-7, with TRBD2 as a possible D gene (6 bases). V was clipped by 1 base and J by 3 bases, with 7 bases between them. The CDR3 length is 13 residues. CDR3 sequence: CASSLEGGYEQYF. The CDR3 bases are TGTGCCAGCAGTTTAGAGGGAGGCTACGAGCAGTACTTC.

This clonotype is termed medium-sized. This CDR3 is CASSPPGPYEQYF. In nucleotides, the CDR3 is TGTGCCAGCTCACCACCAGGGCCCTACGAGCAGTACTTC. V is TRBV18 and J is TRBJ2-7; D uncertain. The CDR3 covers 13 residues. Germline V gives CDR1 KGHSH, CDR2 LQKENI. V lost 0 bases, J lost 2 bases, and 5 bases lay in between.

The chain is built from TRBV2 and TRBJ2-4; no clear D gene. The CDR3 covers 14 residues. Germline values: CDR1 SNHLY, CDR2 FYNNEI. The V end lost 1 base, the J end lost 1 base, and 5 bases lay between the germline ends. The CDR3 sequence is CASSEGDAKNIQYF. The CDR3 DNA follows: TGTGCCAGCAGTGAAGGAGATGCCAAAAACATTCAGTACTTC.

In this sample, this clonotype turned up many times. The gene calls are TRBV20-1 and TRBJ1-2; D is possibly TRBD1 (5 bases). Germline lookup yields CDR1 DFQATT and CDR2 SNEGSKA (reference sequence). This CDR3 has 13 amino acids. V lost 6 bases, J lost 3 bases, and 14 bases lay in between. The CDR3 bases are TGCAGTGCCGCGCCGGGGGTTGACTATGGCTACACCTTC. This translates into CSAAPGVDYGYTF.

The chain couples TRBV3-1 to TRBJ1-5; D call uncertain. Germline CDR1 is LGHDT and CDR2 is YNNKEL (reference sequence). This CDR3 is 13 amino acids long. Trimming pared 3 bases from V and 2 bases from J, leaving 5 bases between. The CDR3 region is CASSQDGNQPQHF. DNA of the CDR3: TGTGCCAGCAGCCAGGACGGCAATCAGCCCCAGCATTTT. The complete variable domain, with remaining parts taken from reference TRBV3-1 and TRBJ1-5, reads DTAVSQTPKYLVTQMGNDKSIKCEQNLGHDTMYWYKQDSKKFLKIMFSYNNKELIINETVPNRFSPKSPDKAHLNLHINSLELGDSAVYFCASSQDGNQPQHFGDGTRLSIL.

As to this clonotype: A junction boundary mismatches the germline segment, possibly from a read error. V usage is TRBV4-1 and J usage is TRBJ2-7; 7 nucleotides line up with TRBD1. CDR3 length equals 15 residues. The germline gives CDR1 MGHRA, CDR2 YSYEKL. The DNA for the CDR3 is TGCACCAGCAGCCAAGAGAAACAGGGGTCCTACGAGCAGTACTTC. Translation: CTSSQEKQGSYEQYF.

In this sample, this clonotype turned up many times. The chain has TRBV29-1 and TRBJ2-5, with D possibly being TRBD2 (5 bases). Trimming left V 6 bases short and J 0 bases short, with 17 bases between. CDR1 is SQVTM, CDR2 ANQGSEA, per germline. The CDR3 runs 15 residues. This chain's CDR3 is CSVLRDTGYQETQYF. The CDR3 DNA reads TGCAGCGTGCTAAGGGATACGGGGTACCAAGAGACCCAGTACTTC.

This clonotype qualifies as medium-sized. For the CDR3, the DNA is TGCAGTGTAGCGGACCATTACGAGCAGTACTTC. It encodes CSVADHYEQYF. The chain carries TRBV29-1 and TRBJ2-7; weak D call: TRBD2 (6 bases). The CDR3 loop spans 11 amino acids. Germline CDR1 is SQVTM and CDR2 is ANQGSEA.

This clonotype was seen only a few times. V is TRBV12-3 or TRBV12-4 and J is TRBJ2-3, with D maybe TRBD1 (5 bases). Trimming left V 3 bases short and J 4 bases short, with 14 bases between. CDR3 length equals 15 residues. The CDR3 DNA sequence: TGTGCCAGCAGTTTTACGGCAGGGCCCCCAGATACGCAGTATTTT. Translated: CASSFTAGPPDTQYF.

CDR3 in amino acids: CASSQVGGKDGYTF. For the CDR3, the DNA is TGTGCCAGCAGCCAAGTTGGGGGAAAGGATGGCTACACCTTC. The rearrangement links TRBV3-1 to TRBJ1-2; TRBD1 is a possible D gene (5 bases). Trimming cost V 1 base and J 6 bases, with 12 bases left between them. CDR1 is LGHDT, CDR2 YNNKEL, per germline (reference sequence). The CDR3 runs to 14 residues. The variable domain in full, with the rest retrieved from reference TRBV3-1 and TRBJ1-2, is DTAVSQTPKYLVTQMGNDKSIKCEQNLGHDTMYWYKQDSKKFLKIMFSYNNKELIINETVPNRFSPKSPDKAHLNLHINSLELGDSAVYFCASSQVGGKDGYTFGSGTRLTVV.

This chain joins TRBV20-1 and TRBJ2-7; 8 bases are shared with TRBD2. Germline V gives CDR1 DFQATT, CDR2 SNEGSKA (reference sequence). V dropped 0 bases and J dropped 7; count of bases not matched to a gene: 11. CDR3 length: 15 residues. The CDR3 reads CSARDPGLAPSEQYF. CDR3 nucleotides: TGCAGTGCTAGAGATCCCGGACTAGCTCCTTCGGAGCAGTACTTC.

By its share, this clonotype is medium-sized. V gene TRBV6-1 combines with J gene TRBJ1-5; D is uncertain. CDR1 and CDR2 (germline): MNHNS, SASEGT. This CDR3 has 14 residues. V lost 6 bases, J lost 0 bases, and 9 bases lay in between. This CDR3 is CASSSDLSNQPQHF. CDR3 bases: TGTGCCAGCAGCTCGGACCTTAGCAATCAGCCCCAGCATTTT.

This clonotype was seen only a few times. The chain joins TRBV3-1 to TRBJ2-7, with TRBD2 matching 8 bases. Germline V gives CDR1 LGHDT, CDR2 YNNKEL (reference sequence). Trimming took 2 bases from V and 2 from J; bases not matched to a gene: 2. The CDR3 contains 14 residues. The CDR3: CASSQQGLAYEQYF. Here the CDR3 DNA reads TGTGCCAGCAGCCAACAGGGACTAGCCTACGAGCAGTACTTC.

This clonotype is labeled as medium-sized. The rearrangement uses TRBV4-1 and TRBJ2-7; D is unclear. Germline lookup yields CDR1 MGHRA and CDR2 YSYEKL. With 5 bases removed from V and 2 bases from J, the gap between germline ends came to 10 bases. The CDR3 is made up of 13 amino acids. This chain's CDR3 is CASSGQLTYEQYF. CDR3 coding DNA: TGCGCCAGCAGCGGCCAGCTTACCTACGAGCAGTACTTC.

This clonotype is deemed medium-sized. The chain uses TRBV7-2 and TRBJ2-3; tentatively, D is TRBD1 (5 bases). The germline gives CDR1 SGHTA, CDR2 FQGNSA. The CDR3 totals 12 residues. Trimming stripped 0 bases from V and 8 bases from J, with 6 bases between. The CDR3 coding sequence is TGTGCCAGCAGCTTAGCTGGGGCTACGCAGTATTTT. It is translated as CASSLAGATQYF.

This clonotype was counted between two and nine times. V and J are TRBV6-2 or TRBV6-3 and TRBJ2-7; D unclear. Looked up from germline, CDR1 is MNHEY and CDR2 is SVGEGT. V was trimmed by 7 bases and J by 4 bases, leaving 14 bases between them. The CDR3 contains 13 residues. CDR3: CASKNMTRYEQYF. In DNA form, the CDR3 reads TGTGCCAGCAAGAACATGACACGTTACGAGCAGTACTTC.

This chain uses TRBV28 with TRBJ2-1; possibly TRBD2 for D (5 bases). The CDR3 runs to 18 residues. V lost 3 bases, J lost 0 bases, and 18 bases lay in between. Germline CDR1 and CDR2: MDHEN and SYDVKM. The chain's CDR3 is CASSFKLERRSSYNEQFF. The CDR3 region has the DNA TGTGCCAGCAGTTTCAAATTGGAGCGGAGGAGCTCCTACAATGAGCAGTTCTTC.

A word on this clonotype: One end of the junction does not line up with germline, which may come from a read error. The J gene is TRBJ2-2, the V gene TRBV24-1; TRBD1 agrees at 7 bases. Germline CDR1 and CDR2: KGHDR and SFDVKD. This CDR3 has 15 residues. The CDR3 is CATSGGDRVIGEPFF. The CDR3 DNA sequence: TGTGCCACCAGTGGGGGAGACAGGGTCATCGGGGAGCCGTTTTTT.

This clonotype was counted between two and nine times. The V call is TRBV20-1, the J call TRBJ2-3; 14 nucleotides agree with TRBD2. Trimming removed 6 bases from V and 4 bases from J; junction bases left unmatched: 6. Germline V gives CDR1 DFQATT, CDR2 SNEGSKA (reference sequence). CDR3 length equals 15 residues. For the CDR3, the DNA is TGCAGTGCCGGACTAGCGGGAGGCGGGTCAGATACGCAGTATTTT. Translated: CSAGLAGGGSDTQYF.

The chain combines TRBV5-1 with TRBJ1-6; D perhaps matches TRBD1 (5 bases). Per the germline V gene, CDR1 is SGHRS and CDR2 is YFSETQ. This CDR3 is 16 amino acids long. Deletions cut 5 bases from V and 5 bases from J, with 17 bases between. CDR3 coding DNA: TGCGCCAGCAGTTCCGCGGGGCCGGAAAATAATTCACCCCTCCACTTT. It translates to CASSSAGPENNSPLHF. The full variable domain, its missing parts supplied by reference TRBV5-1 and TRBJ1-6, is KAGVTQTPRYLIKTRGQQVTLSCSPISGHRSVSWYQQTPGQGLQFLFEYFSETQRNKGNFPGRFSGRQFSNSRSEMNVSTLELGDSALYLCASSSAGPENNSPLHFGNGTRLTVT.

V is TRBV11-2 and J is TRBJ1-5; D not resolved. The V gene's germline CDR1 is SGHAT and CDR2 FQNNGV. CDR3 length: 15 amino acids. The V gene lost 0 bases and the J gene lost 1 base, with 7 bases spanning the gap. In DNA, the CDR3 is TGTGCCAGCAGCTTAGACCCTGGGAGCAATCAGCCCCAGCATTTT. This sequence encodes CASSLDPGSNQPQHF.